The 27 T cell receptor beta chains in this list originate from one sample, sequenced in a study of blood T cell repertoires in COVID-19. Libraries were prepared by immunoSEQ multiplex PCR; TCRdb keeps only in-frame clonotypes and omits some of them. This table has 35,000 to 40,000 clones, over 75% appearing once. Sequencing used peripheral blood. These receptors were collected from a man aged 80 or over with active or convalescent COVID-19.

This chain uses TRBV4-3 with TRBJ2-2; TRBD2 matches at 10 bases. V lost 0 bases and J lost 0; bases outside the gene matches: 16. This CDR3 has 22 amino acids. Germline CDR1 LGHNA, CDR2 YSLEER. The CDR3 coding sequence is TGCGCCAGCAGCCAAGATCTAGGGACTAGCGCGCGCTCGACCTCGAACACCGGGGAGCTGTTTTTT. Its protein is CASSQDLGTSARSTSNTGELFF.

This chain uses TRBV12-3 or TRBV12-4 with TRBJ1-5; D gene ambiguous. V gave up 5 bases and J gave up 5 bases, with 7 bases separating them. The CDR3 length is 12 residues. The CDR3 reads CASSLSHQPQHF. The CDR3 nucleotides read TGTGCCAGCAGTCTATCTCATCAGCCCCAGCATTTT.

The chain carries TRBV2 and TRBJ2-3; D might be TRBD2 (5 bases). CDR1 and CDR2 from the germline V gene are SNHLY and FYNNEI. Trimming cost V 3 bases and J 6 bases, with 19 bases left between them. The CDR3 is 16 residues long. Here the CDR3 DNA reads TGTGCCAGCAGTGATTACCGCGGGCGGTCCCGGGATACGCAGTATTTT. This codes for CASSDYRGRSRDTQYF. The entire variable domain, with the rest obtained from reference TRBV2 and TRBJ2-3, is as follows: EPEVTQTPSHQVTQMGQEVILRCVPISNHLYFYWYRQILGQKVEFLVSFYNNEISEKSEIFDDQFSVERPDGSNFTLKIRSTKLEDSAMYFCASSDYRGRSRDTQYFGPGTRLTVL.

The rearrangement links TRBV7-2 to TRBJ2-3; 8 nucleotides align to TRBD2. The CDR3 is 16 amino acids. Germline V gives CDR1 SGHTA, CDR2 FQGNSA. J gave up 2 bases and V 5 bases, and 9 bases lay outside the gene matches. CDR3 sequence (DNA): TGTGCCAGCAGCCTAGGTAGCGGGAAAACCACAGATACGCAGTATTTT. It translates to CASSLGSGKTTDTQYF.

This chain connects TRBV30 to TRBJ1-2; no clear D gene. The length of the CDR3 is 12 residues. Germline loops: CDR1 GTSNPN, CDR2 SVGIG (reference sequence). V shed 1 base and J shed 5 bases, with 8 bases lying between them. Here the CDR3 DNA reads TGTGCCTGGAGTGGGACTGGATATGGCTACACCTTC. Encoded protein: CAWSGTGYGYTF.

V usage is TRBV2 and J usage is TRBJ1-2, with 9 bases that match TRBD1. V lost 0 bases, J lost 4 bases, and 9 bases stayed unmatched. This CDR3 region has 17 residues. Germline CDR1 SNHLY, CDR2 FYNNEI. Written as DNA, the CDR3 is TGTGCCAGCAGTGAAGCGCGGGACAGGGCGGGACCCTATGGCTACACCTTC. Protein: CASSEARDRAGPYGYTF.

The chain recombines TRBV5-1 with TRBJ1-4; D unresolved. This CDR3 spans 16 amino acids. The germline V and J ends were trimmed by 0 bases and 2 bases, with 11 bases remaining between them. The V gene's germline CDR1 is SGHRS and CDR2 YFSETQ. Written as DNA, the CDR3 is TGCGCCAGCAGCTTGGTCGGCGGGCCTACTAATGAAAAACTGTTTTTT. Protein: CASSLVGGPTNEKLFF.

This chain uses TRBV25-1 with TRBJ1-5; possibly TRBD1 for D (5 bases). V was trimmed by 7 bases and J by 7 bases, leaving 17 bases between them. The CDR3 has 14 residues. Germline-derived CDR1 and CDR2 are MGHDK and SYGVNS. CDR3 bases: TGTGCCAGCATAGATCGGGGGGTTGACCAGCCCCAGCATTTT. Encoded protein: CASIDRGVDQPQHF.

The CDR3 sequence is CASSLLSGNTIYF. DNA for the CDR3: TGTGCCAGCAGCTTACTCTCTGGAAACACCATATATTTT. V usage is TRBV7-2 and J usage is TRBJ1-3; no definite D call. Trimming removed 2 bases at V and 0 bases at J, with 2 bases between. There are 13 residues in the CDR3. Per the germline V gene, CDR1 is SGHTA and CDR2 is FQGNSA.

The CDR3 DNA follows: TGTGCCAGCAGTTTCGCAGGCGATAATGAAAAACTGTTTTTT. Residues: CASSFAGDNEKLFF. The V gene is TRBV28, the J gene TRBJ1-4, with unresolved D. Germline V gives CDR1 MDHEN, CDR2 SYDVKM. V lost 3 bases to trimming and J lost 4 bases, with 9 bases between them. This CDR3 region has 14 residues.

This chain joins TRBV29-1 and TRBJ2-1; 8 nucleotides match TRBD2. This CDR3 is built from 13 residues. Germline CDR1 and CDR2: SQVTM and ANQGSEA. Trimming took 4 bases from V and 10 from J; bases not matched to a gene: 9. The CDR3 loop reads CSVGPGGPGEQFF. The DNA of the CDR3 is TGCAGCGTTGGGCCGGGAGGGCCGGGGGAGCAGTTCTTC.

V usage is TRBV7-3 and J usage is TRBJ1-2; no clear D. Germline V gene lookup returns CDR1 SGHTA and CDR2 FQGTGA. This CDR3 comprises 15 residues. The germline V and J ends were trimmed by 3 bases and 1 base, with 12 bases remaining between them. CDR3 in amino acids: CASSFHRPFNYGYTF. CDR3 bases: TGTGCCAGCAGCTTTCACAGACCTTTTAACTATGGCTACACCTTC.

V gene TRBV6-1 combines with J gene TRBJ1-1, with TRBD1 identical over 8 bases. Germline CDR1 reads MNHNS; CDR2 reads SASEGT. The CDR3 consists of 12 residues. J lost 6 bases, V lost 6 bases, and 3 bases had no gene match. The DNA for the CDR3 is TGTGCCAGCAGACAACAGGGGGCTGAAGCTTTCTTT. It translates to CASRQQGAEAFF.

This clone came up a few times. V gene TRBV4-1 combines with J gene TRBJ2-2; a possible D gene is TRBD1 (5 bases). V lost 0 bases, J lost 1 base, and 12 bases lay in between. Germline CDR1 reads MGHRA; CDR2 reads YSYEKL. The CDR3 spans 17 residues. This CDR3 reads CASSQEVSRVNTGELFF. The DNA of the CDR3 is TGCGCCAGCAGCCAAGAGGTCAGCAGGGTGAACACCGGGGAGCTGTTTTTT.

The genes are TRBV6-6 and TRBJ1-1, with TRBD1 as a possible D gene (6 bases). The V gene lost 0 bases and the J gene lost 2 bases, with 13 bases spanning the gap. The CDR3 is 16 residues long. Germline CDR1 and CDR2: MNHNY and SVGAGI (reference sequence). The CDR3 sequence: CASSYSPGGANTEAFF. CDR3 DNA sequence: TGTGCCAGCAGTTACTCACCGGGGGGCGCAAACACTGAAGCTTTCTTT.

The chain is built from TRBV10-3 and TRBJ1-6; 7 nucleotides align to TRBD1. CDR1 is ENHRY and CDR2 is SYGVKD in the germline V gene. The CDR3 is 14 residues long. With 5 bases clipped from V and 7 bases from J, the junction kept 5 bases outside the gene matches. The CDR3 is CAISRQGKNSPLHF. CDR3 DNA: TGTGCCATCAGTCGACAGGGAAAAAATTCACCCCTCCACTTT.

V usage is TRBV5-6 and J usage is TRBJ1-2; 8 positions match TRBD1. The V segment lost 5 bases and the J segment 5 bases; nucleotides outside the gene matches: 8. Looked up from germline, CDR1 is SGHDT and CDR2 is YYEEEE. The CDR3 loop spans 14 amino acids. CDR3 coding DNA: TGTGCCAGCAGTACCGGGACAGGTGTTTATGGCTACACCTTC. It translates to CASSTGTGVYGYTF.

The genes are TRBV1 and TRBJ2-1; TRBD2 is the table's D call, not checked against the DNA. TRBV1 represents a pseudogene. The CDR3 is 17 amino acids. The CDR3, as DNA: TGCACCAGCAGCCAAGATCGGACTAGCGGGAGTTACAATGAGCAGTTCTTC. Translated: CTSSQDRTSGSYNEQFF.

The chain couples TRBV24-1 to TRBJ2-6; 9 bases agree with TRBD1. The junction had 1 base not matched to a gene; V was cut back by 2 bases and J by 0 bases. The CDR3 has 17 amino acids. The germline V gene encodes CDR1 KGHDR and CDR2 SFDVKD. The CDR3 region is CATSDSGQGSGANVLTF. DNA for the CDR3: TGTGCCACCAGTGATTCGGGACAGGGCTCTGGGGCCAACGTCCTGACTTTC.

Comment on this clone: The junction shows a germline mismatch at one end, possibly a read error. CDR3: CASSLGTGGAEETQYF. The CDR3 coding sequence is TGTGCTAGCAGCTTAGGAACAGGGGGCGCGGAGGAGACCCAGTACTTC. The V gene is TRBV7-7, the J gene TRBJ2-5, with 9 bases identical to TRBD1. This CDR3 spans 16 amino acids. The germline V gene has CDR1 SSHAT and CDR2 FNYEAQ (reference sequence).

CDR3 sequence reads: CASSQGDREDQPQHF. The CDR3 nucleotides are TGTGCCAGCAGCCAGGGGGACAGGGAAGATCAGCCCCAGCATTTT. The V gene is TRBV4-2, the J gene TRBJ1-5; 9 positions match TRBD1. The germline CDR1 and CDR2 sequences are LGHNA and YNFKEQ. The CDR3 consists of 15 residues. The ends lost 3 bases at V and 5 bases at J; junction bases unmatched: 5.

The gene calls are TRBV5-4 and TRBJ2-3, with unresolved D. CDR1 and CDR2 from the germline V gene are SGHNT and YYREEE (reference sequence). This CDR3 is 13 amino acids long. V lost 0 bases and J lost 4, with 6 bases in between. This chain's CDR3 is CASSLDSSDTQYF. The CDR3 DNA reads TGTGCCAGCAGCTTGGACAGCTCAGATACGCAGTATTTT.

The chain employs TRBV9 and TRBJ2-5, with 7 bases that match TRBD2. The CDR3 length is 13 residues. Germline assignment: CDR1 SGDLS and CDR2 YYNGEE. Losses at the gene ends were 3 bases for V and 10 bases for J; bases not matched to a gene: 9. CDR3 coding DNA: TGTGCCAGCAGCGGCGGGGGAGGCCAGTACCAGTACTTC. Translated: CASSGGGGQYQYF.

The gene calls are TRBV6-5 and TRBJ2-3, with 8 bases fitting TRBD1. The germline gives CDR1 MNHEY, CDR2 SVGAGI. CDR3 length equals 15 residues. V was clipped by 3 bases and J by 5 bases; unmatched bases: 7. CDR3 loop: CASSYRTGLGDTQYF. The CDR3 coding sequence is TGTGCCAGCAGTTATCGGACAGGGCTTGGAGATACGCAGTATTTT.

This chain joins TRBV25-1 and TRBJ1-2, with TRBD1 as a possible D gene (5 bases). The CDR3 is 13 amino acids. Germline CDR1 is MGHDK and CDR2 is SYGVNS. Trimming took 7 bases from V and 8 from J, leaving 17 bases between them. DNA of the CDR3: TGTGCCAGCACCCCCGGGGGTCTCCGGGGCTACACCTTC. It translates to CASTPGGLRGYTF.

The rearrangement uses TRBV7-9 and TRBJ2-7; TRBD1 aligns across 8 bases. Germline values: CDR1 SEHNR, CDR2 FQNEAQ (reference sequence). J was trimmed by 1 base and V by 5 bases; bases with no gene match: 7. CDR3 length: 15 amino acids. The CDR3 sequence is CASSQGQGASYEQYF. The CDR3 DNA reads as TGTGCCAGCAGCCAGGGGCAGGGGGCATCCTACGAGCAGTACTTC. Supplemented by reference TRBV7-9 and TRBJ2-7, the full variable domain reads DTGVSQNPRHKITKRGQNVTFRCDPISEHNRLYWYRQTLGQGPEFLTYFQNEAQLEKSRLLSDRFSAERPKGSFSTLEIQRTEQGDSAMYLCASSQGQGASYEQYFGPGTRLTVT.

The J gene is TRBJ1-1, the V gene TRBV20-1; the match to TRBD1 covers 10 bases. From germline, CDR1 is DFQATT and CDR2 SNEGSKA (reference sequence). The CDR3 is 15 amino acids. V was clipped by 3 bases and J by 1 base; unmatched bases: 5. The CDR3 DNA is TGCAGTGCTAGTTGGGACAGGGGAGGGAACACTGAAGCTTTCTTT. Its protein is CSASWDRGGNTEAFF.